The rows below give T cell receptor beta chains drawn from one sample of a study of blood T cell repertoires in COVID-19. This table comes from immunoSEQ multiplex PCR, and its TCRdb copy is limited to in-frame clones, with some not included. The table has 360,000 or so clones, roughly 86% seen once; the top ten hold about 1.7%. The sequencing sample was made of PBMCs or T cells enriched from blood (not recorded which). All receptors come from a woman aged 25 to 39 who had recovered from COVID-19. The CDR3 runs from the conserved cysteine through the conserved F or W. Fields, in order: V gene, clone size, D gene, J gene, CDR3 protein, CDR3 DNA. A D gene is named only where the DNA matches it firmly. Clone size is not always given. Where it is, it says once, few, many or a class for expanded clones.

V gene: TRBV2
clone size: .
D gene: TRBD2
J gene: TRBJ2-1
CDR3 protein: CASMTSGSYNEQFF
CDR3 DNA: TGTGCCAGCATGACTAGCGGGAGTTACAATGAGCAGTTCTTC

V gene: TRBV5-5
clone size: .
D gene: TRBD1
J gene: TRBJ2-7
CDR3 protein: CASSSDRDDEQYF
CDR3 DNA: TGTGCCAGCAGCTCGGACAGGGACGACGAGCAGTACTTC

V gene: TRBV11-3
clone size: .
D gene: .
J gene: TRBJ2-7
CDR3 protein: CASSLGGGSSYEQYF
CDR3 DNA: TGTGCCAGCAGCTTAGGGGGCGGTAGCTCCTACGAGCAGTACTTC

V gene: TRBV2
clone size: .
D gene: .
J gene: TRBJ2-7
CDR3 protein: CASNPVRRKAYEQYF
CDR3 DNA: TGTGCCAGCAACCCCGTTCGGAGAAAAGCCTACGAGCAGTACTTC

V gene: TRBV15
clone size: .
D gene: .
J gene: TRBJ2-3
CDR3 protein: CATSRGTAGTDTQYF
CDR3 DNA: TGTGCCACCAGCAGAGGGACGGCAGGGACAGATACGCAGTATTTT

V gene: TRBV19
clone size: .
D gene: .
J gene: TRBJ1-2
CDR3 protein: CASSSRRGGNYGYTF
CDR3 DNA: TGTGCCAGTAGTTCACGGCGGGGTGGGAACTATGGCTACACCTTC

V gene: TRBV5-1
clone size: .
D gene: TRBD1
J gene: TRBJ1-2
CDR3 protein: CASSLGDSPYGYTF
CDR3 DNA: TGCGCCAGCAGCTTGGGGGACAGCCCCTATGGCTACACCTTC

V gene: TRBV27
clone size: few
D gene: TRBD1
J gene: TRBJ1-5
CDR3 protein: CASSPGTGLHQPQHF
CDR3 DNA: TGTGCCAGCAGTCCCGGGACAGGGCTCCATCAGCCCCAGCATTTT

V gene: TRBV30
clone size: .
D gene: TRBD1
J gene: TRBJ1-6
CDR3 protein: CALDRGESPLHF
CDR3 DNA: TGTGCCTTGGACAGGGGGGAATCACCCCTCCACTTT

V gene: TRBV7-2
clone size: .
D gene: .
J gene: TRBJ2-3
CDR3 protein: CASSSGGDPNTQYF
CDR3 DNA: TGTGCCAGCAGCTCCGGCGGGGACCCCAATACGCAGTATTTT

V gene: TRBV7-9
clone size: .
D gene: .
J gene: TRBJ1-6
CDR3 protein: CASRPTGNSPLHF
CDR3 DNA: TGTGCCAGCAGACCTACAGGGAATTCACCCCTCCACTTT

V gene: TRBV5-4
clone size: .
D gene: TRBD2
J gene: TRBJ2-4
CDR3 protein: CASSSISGGLGIQYF
CDR3 DNA: TGTGCCAGCAGCTCTATAAGCGGGGGCCTTGGGATTCAGTACTTC

V gene: TRBV7-8
clone size: once
D gene: .
J gene: TRBJ1-1
CDR3 protein: CASSLDRNTEAFF
CDR3 DNA: TGTGCCAGCAGCTTGGACAGAAACACTGAAGCTTTCTTT

V gene: TRBV3-1/TRBV3-2
clone size: once
D gene: .
J gene: TRBJ1-1
CDR3 protein: CASSPNQNTEAFF
CDR3 DNA: TGTGCCAGCAGCCCTAACCAAAACACTGAAGCTTTCTTT

V gene: TRBV4-2
clone size: .
D gene: TRBD2
J gene: TRBJ2-2
CDR3 protein: CASSQGTSGGAGELFF
CDR3 DNA: TGTGCCAGCAGCCAAGGAACTAGCGGGGGGGCCGGGGAGCTGTTTTTT

V gene: TRBV19
clone size: .
D gene: TRBD2
J gene: TRBJ2-3
CDR3 protein: CASSTPLAASTDTQYF
CDR3 DNA: TGTGCCAGTAGTACCCCGCTAGCGGCTAGCACAGATACGCAGTATTTT

V gene: TRBV6-6
clone size: .
D gene: TRBD2
J gene: TRBJ2-7
CDR3 protein: CASSYSLAGASEQYF
CDR3 DNA: TGTGCCAGCAGTTACTCGCTAGCGGGAGCCTCCGAGCAGTACTTC

V gene: TRBV30
clone size: .
D gene: TRBD1
J gene: TRBJ2-7
CDR3 protein: CAWTTDRGIYEQYF
CDR3 DNA: TGTGCCTGGACTACGGACAGGGGGATCTACGAGCAGTACTTC

V gene: TRBV20-1
clone size: .
D gene: .
J gene: TRBJ2-3
CDR3 protein: CSASPYSGTDTQYF
CDR3 DNA: TGCAGTGCTAGTCCTTACTCTGGCACAGATACGCAGTATTTT

V gene: TRBV7-8
clone size: .
D gene: TRBD1
J gene: TRBJ2-7
CDR3 protein: CASSLPGQGYEQYF
CDR3 DNA: TGTGCCAGCAGCTTACCGGGACAGGGCTACGAGCAGTACTTC

V gene: TRBV12-3/TRBV12-4
clone size: .
D gene: .
J gene: TRBJ1-2
CDR3 protein: CASSRNTYGYTF
CDR3 DNA: TGTGCCAGCAGCCGTAACACCTATGGCTACACCTTC

V gene: TRBV9
clone size: .
D gene: .
J gene: TRBJ1-2
CDR3 protein: CASSPTWLSNYGYTF
CDR3 DNA: TGTGCCAGCAGCCCCACATGGCTGTCGAACTATGGCTACACCTTC

V gene: TRBV19
clone size: .
D gene: .
J gene: TRBJ2-2
CDR3 protein: CASSIGQGISGELFF
CDR3 DNA: TGTGCCAGTAGTATAGGGCAGGGAATCAGCGGGGAGCTGTTTTTT

V gene: TRBV7-9
clone size: once
D gene: .
J gene: TRBJ1-5
CDR3 protein: CASSLGSFNVPQHF
CDR3 DNA: TGTGCCAGCAGCTTAGGCAGTTTCAATGTGCCCCAGCATTTT

V gene: TRBV6-2/TRBV6-3
clone size: .
D gene: .
J gene: TRBJ2-1
CDR3 protein: CASSYASGVHNEQFF
CDR3 DNA: TGTGCCAGCAGTTACGCATCGGGGGTACACAATGAGCAGTTCTTC

V gene: TRBV10-2
clone size: .
D gene: TRBD1
J gene: TRBJ1-1
CDR3 protein: CASSVGQGRTEAFF
CDR3 DNA: TGCGCCAGCAGTGTAGGACAGGGTCGGACTGAAGCTTTCTTT

V gene: TRBV4-2
clone size: .
D gene: .
J gene: TRBJ2-1
CDR3 protein: CASSQDPPSAGRTYNEQFF
CDR3 DNA: TGTGCCAGCAGCCAAGACCCGCCCTCAGCGGGTCGAACCTACAATGAGCAGTTCTTC

V gene: TRBV30
clone size: once
D gene: .
J gene: TRBJ1-4
CDR3 protein: CAWSVQPGGGWEKLFF
CDR3 DNA: TGTGCCTGGAGTGTACAGCCTGGCGGGGGGTGGGAAAAACTGTTTTTT

V gene: TRBV4-1
clone size: .
D gene: TRBD1
J gene: TRBJ1-2
CDR3 protein: CASSQAITGVRNYGYTF
CDR3 DNA: TGCGCCAGCAGCCAAGCTATTACAGGGGTGCGGAACTATGGCTACACCTTC

V gene: TRBV18
clone size: .
D gene: .
J gene: TRBJ2-7
CDR3 protein: CASSLLTGDPGLSSYEQYF
CDR3 DNA: TGTGCCAGCTCACTTTTGACAGGGGATCCGGGACTATCTTCCTACGAGCAGTACTTC

V gene: TRBV7-9
clone size: .
D gene: TRBD2
J gene: TRBJ2-3
CDR3 protein: CASSLEGLADTQYF
CDR3 DNA: TGTGCCAGCAGCCTAGAAGGACTAGCGGATACGCAGTATTTT

V gene: TRBV9
clone size: .
D gene: TRBD1
J gene: TRBJ2-2
CDR3 protein: CASSVGTAVGTGELFF
CDR3 DNA: TGTGCCAGCAGCGTGGGGACAGCCGTGGGCACCGGGGAGCTGTTTTTT

V gene: TRBV30
clone size: .
D gene: .
J gene: TRBJ1-2
CDR3 protein: CAWSPFRNYGYTF
CDR3 DNA: TGTGCCTGGAGTCCCTTTCGTAACTATGGCTACACCTTC

V gene: TRBV24-1
clone size: .
D gene: TRBD1
J gene: TRBJ1-5
CDR3 protein: CATSDSRTGENQPQHF
CDR3 DNA: TGTGCCACCAGTGATTCGCGGACAGGGGAAAATCAGCCCCAGCATTTT

V gene: TRBV18
clone size: few
D gene: .
J gene: TRBJ2-5
CDR3 protein: CASSSKETQYF
CDR3 DNA: TGTGCCAGCTCATCCAAAGAGACCCAGTACTTC

V gene: TRBV19
clone size: .
D gene: TRBD2
J gene: TRBJ2-2
CDR3 protein: CASSRRTSGRANTGELFF
CDR3 DNA: TGTGCCAGTAGTAGAAGAACTAGCGGGAGAGCCAACACCGGGGAGCTGTTTTTT

V gene: TRBV6-6
clone size: .
D gene: .
J gene: TRBJ1-2
CDR3 protein: CASSYSSPGANYGYTF
CDR3 DNA: TGTGCCAGCAGTTACTCGAGCCCCGGGGCTAACTATGGCTACACCTTC

V gene: TRBV24-1
clone size: .
D gene: .
J gene: TRBJ1-5
CDR3 protein: CATSEGVGNQPQHF
CDR3 DNA: TGTGCCACCAGTGAAGGGGTCGGGAATCAGCCCCAGCATTTT

V gene: TRBV5-4
clone size: .
D gene: .
J gene: TRBJ1-5
CDR3 protein: CASSFRVADSNQPQHF
CDR3 DNA: TGTGCCAGCAGCTTCAGGGTGGCAGATAGCAATCAGCCCCAGCATTTT

V gene: TRBV29-1
clone size: .
D gene: .
J gene: TRBJ2-2
CDR3 protein: CSVRSQPNTGELFF
CDR3 DNA: TGCAGCGTCAGGTCTCAGCCGAACACCGGGGAGCTGTTTTTT

V gene: TRBV4-2
clone size: once
D gene: TRBD1
J gene: TRBJ1-2
CDR3 protein: CASSQDRGGQGHNNYGYTF
CDR3 DNA: TGTGCCAGCAGCCAAGATAGAGGGGGACAGGGCCATAATAACTATGGCTACACCTTC

V gene: TRBV30
clone size: .
D gene: .
J gene: TRBJ1-5
CDR3 protein: CAWREAANQPQHF
CDR3 DNA: TGTGCCTGGAGAGAGGCCGCGAATCAGCCCCAGCATTTT

V gene: TRBV10-1
clone size: .
D gene: .
J gene: TRBJ2-2
CDR3 protein: CASSEKRSNTGELFF
CDR3 DNA: TGCGCCAGCAGTGAGAAGCGGTCGAACACCGGGGAGCTGTTTTTT

V gene: TRBV7-9
clone size: few
D gene: .
J gene: TRBJ1-4
CDR3 protein: CASGREAGAEKLFF
CDR3 DNA: TGTGCCAGCGGCCGGGAGGCAGGGGCTGAAAAACTGTTTTTT

V gene: TRBV25-1
clone size: .
D gene: .
J gene: TRBJ2-1
CDR3 protein: CASSLANEQFF
CDR3 DNA: TGTGCCAGCAGTCTGGCCAATGAGCAGTTCTTC

V gene: TRBV5-4
clone size: .
D gene: TRBD1
J gene: TRBJ1-1
CDR3 protein: CASSSQGARNEAFF
CDR3 DNA: TGTGCCAGCAGCTCACAGGGGGCGCGGAATGAAGCTTTCTTT

V gene: TRBV2
clone size: .
D gene: .
J gene: TRBJ2-5
CDR3 protein: CASSLSTGHSETQYF
CDR3 DNA: TGTGCCAGCAGTCTCTCCACGGGACATTCCGAGACCCAGTACTTC

V gene: TRBV5-1
clone size: .
D gene: .
J gene: TRBJ1-3
CDR3 protein: CASSLTGGNTIYF
CDR3 DNA: TGCGCCAGCAGCTTAACAGGGGGAAACACCATATATTTT

V gene: TRBV30
clone size: .
D gene: .
J gene: TRBJ2-3
CDR3 protein: CAWVAGADTQYF
CDR3 DNA: TGTGCCTGGGTAGCCGGTGCGGATACGCAGTATTTT

V gene: TRBV9
clone size: .
D gene: .
J gene: TRBJ2-1
CDR3 protein: CASSSPIEGNEQFF
CDR3 DNA: TGTGCCAGCAGCTCGCCAATCGAGGGCAATGAGCAGTTCTTC